The 20 T cell receptor beta chains given below trace back to one sample, sequenced in a study of shared clonotypes between healthy human individuals. TCRdb's table, derived via immunoSEQ multiplex PCR, lists solely in-frame clones and lacks some. Seen here are fewer than 200,000 clones, over 50% observed once, and the top ten hold about 10%. Sequences were obtained from memory CD4+ T cells sorted from blood. Subset reported: CD45RA-negative fraction. The source is a man in his thirties or forties in good health.

The rearrangement uses TRBV9 and TRBJ2-1, with TRBD2 as a possible D gene (5 bases). The ends were cut back, 0 bases at V and 7 bases at J, with 8 bases in the middle. Germline lookup yields CDR1 SGDLS and CDR2 YYNGEE. This CDR3 region has 13 residues. The CDR3 here is CASSVASGNEQFF. In nucleotides, the CDR3 is TGTGCCAGCAGCGTAGCATCGGGGAATGAGCAGTTCTTC.

The chain combines TRBV15 with TRBJ1-4; D not certain. The length of the CDR3 is 11 residues. The germline V gene has CDR1 LNHNV and CDR2 YYDKDF (reference sequence). The V and J ends lost 8 bases and 5 bases respectively, with 6 bases between them. The CDR3 loop reads CATGRNEKLFF. The CDR3 DNA is TGTGCCACCGGGCGCAATGAAAAACTGTTTTTT.

The chain recombines TRBV28 with TRBJ1-2; the D gene is possibly TRBD1 (5 bases). Germline V gene data show CDR1 as MDHEN and CDR2 as SYDVKM. Deletions cut 8 bases from V and 7 bases from J, with 20 bases between. There are 14 residues in the CDR3. The CDR3 bases are TGTGCCAGCTCCCCCGGGGCGCGATTGCTTGGCTACACCTTC. It specifies CASSPGARLLGYTF.

The chain is built from TRBV19 and TRBJ2-5; 9 positions match TRBD2. Germline V gives CDR1 LNHDA, CDR2 SQIVND (reference sequence). The CDR3 loop spans 16 amino acids. With 3 bases clipped from V and 2 bases from J, the junction kept 7 bases outside the gene matches. The CDR3 DNA is TGTGCCAGTAGTATCTCCCCCCTAGCGGGACAAGAGACCCAGTACTTC. Translation: CASSISPLAGQETQYF.

The rearrangement joins TRBV4-2 to TRBJ1-1; maybe TRBD1 (5 bases). V gave up 1 base and J gave up 0 bases, with 15 bases separating them. Germline V gene sequence: CDR1 LGHNA, CDR2 YNFKEQ. CDR3 length: 17 residues. The CDR3 DNA reads TGTGCCAGCAGCCAAGGCGACAGTAGCTTCATGAACACTGAAGCTTTCTTT. This codes for CASSQGDSSFMNTEAFF.

This clone was seen a handful of times. Distinct nucleotide sequences in the sample also encode this CDR3. The chain combines TRBV9 with TRBJ1-1, with D perhaps matching TRBD1 (5 bases). V dropped 2 bases and J dropped 0 bases, with 11 bases sitting between them. The CDR3 has 15 amino acids. Germline values: CDR1 SGDLS, CDR2 YYNGEE. The CDR3 region has the DNA TGTGCCAGCAGCGTGGGGGGAGCGGTGAACACTGAAGCTTTCTTT. Translating it yields CASSVGGAVNTEAFF. The whole variable domain, remainder taken from reference TRBV9 and TRBJ1-1, is DSGVTQTPKHLITATGQRVTLRCSPRSGDLSVYWYQQSLDQGLQFLIQYYNGEERAKGNILERFSAQQFPDLHSELNLSSLELGDSALYFCASSVGGAVNTEAFFGQGTRLTVV.

The rearrangement uses TRBV6-1 and TRBJ2-1; 7 positions agree with TRBD1. The CDR3 has 15 residues. V lost 3 bases, J lost 4 bases, and 6 bases stayed unmatched. Germline CDR1 reads MNHNS; CDR2 reads SASEGT. CDR3 protein: CASSERQGPYNEQFF. CDR3 nucleotides: TGTGCCAGCAGTGAGAGACAGGGCCCGTACAATGAGCAGTTCTTC.

The chain couples TRBV9 to TRBJ2-3; 9 bases are shared with TRBD2. The V and J ends lost 0 bases and 0 bases, in that order; junction bases with no gene match: 5. This CDR3 has 17 residues. Germline CDR1 is SGDLS and CDR2 is YYNGEE. Here the CDR3 DNA reads TGTGCCAGCAGCGTAGATCTAGCGGGAACTAGCACAGATACGCAGTATTTT. Amino acid sequence: CASSVDLAGTSTDTQYF.

J is TRBJ2-1 and V is TRBV6-1; 11 bases are shared with TRBD1. From germline, CDR1 is MNHNS and CDR2 SASEGT. Unmatched junction bases numbered 10, after V lost 5 bases and J lost 16 bases. The CDR3 runs to 13 residues. Here the CDR3 reads CASSITEDRGLFF. CDR3 bases: TGTGCCAGCAGTATTACCGAGGACAGGGGGCTATTCTTC.

The chain uses TRBV2 and TRBJ2-2; 10 bases are a match to TRBD2. Germline V lookup: CDR1 SNHLY, CDR2 FYNNEI. The CDR3 has 16 amino acids. The ends lost 4 bases at V and 10 bases at J; junction bases unmatched: 12. This CDR3 reads CASSAPSGRASLELFF. In DNA, the CDR3 is TGTGCCAGCAGTGCCCCTAGCGGGAGAGCGAGCTTGGAGCTGTTTTTT.

The table lists this clone with a count of one. The chain couples TRBV5-1 to TRBJ2-7; the match to TRBD2 covers 12 bases. With 3 bases clipped from V and 2 bases from J, the junction kept 3 bases outside the gene matches. In germline, CDR1 is SGHRS, CDR2 YFSETQ. CDR3 length: 15 residues. The CDR3 region has the DNA TGCGCCAGCAGCTGGACTAGCGGGGAGGCCTACGAGCAGTACTTC. It yields the protein CASSWTSGEAYEQYF. Full variable domain (missing parts from reference TRBV5-1 and TRBJ2-7): KAGVTQTPRYLIKTRGQQVTLSCSPISGHRSVSWYQQTPGQGLQFLFEYFSETQRNKGNFPGRFSGRQFSNSRSEMNVSTLELGDSALYLCASSWTSGEAYEQYFGPGTRLTVT.

The chain is built from TRBV7-8 and TRBJ1-1, with 7 bases fitting TRBD1. The CDR3 consists of 15 residues. CDR1 is SGHVS, CDR2 FQNEAQ, per germline. Unmatched junction bases numbered 7, after V lost 2 bases and J lost 4 bases. The CDR3 loop is CASSLTLQGSTEAFF. The CDR3, as DNA: TGTGCCAGCAGCTTAACCTTACAGGGGTCCACTGAAGCTTTCTTT.

This clone has more than one count but fewer than ten. The chain combines TRBV14 with TRBJ2-1, with 7 bases lining up with TRBD2. The ends lost 1 base at V and 3 bases at J; junction bases unmatched: 9. Per germline, CDR1 SGHDN and CDR2 FVKESK. CDR3 length: 17 residues. CDR3 region: CASSQGGRSGVYNEQFF. For the CDR3, the DNA is TGTGCCAGCAGCCAAGGAGGTAGGAGCGGGGTCTACAATGAGCAGTTCTTC.

The J gene is TRBJ1-1, the V gene TRBV7-9; D may be TRBD1 (5 bases). The CDR3 length is 17 residues. V shed 5 bases and J shed 3 bases, with 22 bases lying between them. Germline assignment: CDR1 SEHNR and CDR2 FQNEAQ (reference sequence). The DNA of the CDR3 is TGTGCCAGCAGCCAAGCGTCCTCCAGGGACGTCTACACTGAAGCTTTCTTT. Translation: CASSQASSRDVYTEAFF.

This clone came up a few times. The V call is TRBV28, the J call TRBJ2-3; TRBD1 might be the D (6 bases). The ends were cut back, 11 bases at V and 2 bases at J, with 14 bases in the middle. Germline loops: CDR1 MDHEN, CDR2 SYDVKM. The CDR3 sequence is 13 residues long. CDR3 coding DNA: TGTGCCGGGGGCAAAGTCGCCACAGATACGCAGTATTTT. Protein: CAGGKVATDTQYF.

The gene calls are TRBV7-9 and TRBJ1-1; maybe TRBD1 (6 bases). Trimming shortened V by 1 base and J by 7 bases, and 13 bases separated the two germline ends. Germline CDR1 reads SEHNR; CDR2 reads FQNEAQ (reference sequence). The CDR3 runs to 14 residues. The CDR3 here is CASSLVPGEVEAFF. The CDR3 bases are TGTGCCAGCAGCTTAGTTCCAGGGGAGGTTGAAGCTTTCTTT.

V and J are TRBV10-3 and TRBJ1-2; D is unresolved. This CDR3 is 12 amino acids long. Per the germline V gene, CDR1 is ENHRY and CDR2 is SYGVKD. Trimming took off 0 bases at V and 7 bases at J, with 6 bases between the two ends. The CDR3 region is CAISESRLGYTF. CDR3 nucleotide sequence: TGTGCCATCAGTGAGTCGCGACTTGGCTACACCTTC.

This clone was seen many times. This specimen includes other DNA sequences encoding the same CDR3. This chain connects TRBV5-1 to TRBJ2-5, with D unresolved. Germline V gene lookup returns CDR1 SGHRS and CDR2 YFSETQ. V lost 0 bases to trimming and J lost 1 base, with 4 bases between them. There are 13 residues in the CDR3. The CDR3 DNA reads TGCGCCAGCAGCTTGGCTGTCCAAGAGACCCAGTACTTC. This encodes CASSLAVQETQYF.

The rearrangement links TRBV6-5 to TRBJ2-3; D possibly corresponds to TRBD2 (5 bases). Trimming shortened V by 6 bases and J by 1 base, and 14 bases separated the two germline ends. The CDR3 loop spans 15 amino acids. Germline lookup yields CDR1 MNHEY and CDR2 SVGAGI. Written as DNA, the CDR3 is TGTGCCAGCAGCCTTCAGGTGGGAGGCACAGATACGCAGTATTTT. Encoded protein: CASSLQVGGTDTQYF.

As for this clone: The sample holds other DNA sequences that translate to the same CDR3. The chain combines TRBV30 with TRBJ2-3, with D hard to call. Trimming took 2 bases from V and 1 from J, leaving 10 bases between them. Germline V gene data show CDR1 as GTSNPN and CDR2 as SVGIG (reference sequence). This CDR3 comprises 14 residues. Here the CDR3 DNA reads TGTGCCTGGAGTCTCGGCGGTGGCACAGATACGCAGTATTTT. This encodes CAWSLGGGTDTQYF.